A selection of T cell receptor beta chains follows, all from one sample in a study of T-cell reconstitution after alpha-beta-depleted transplantation in children. TCRdb fed the PCR reads into MiXCR, producing one record per CDR3 protein. The data contain about 830,000 distinct CDR3 sequences, roughly 15% of them singletons. Sequences were derived from PBMCs, mostly from graft donor cells, sampled 360 days after TCRalphabeta/CD19-depleted stem cell transplant. These TCRs come from a male patient younger than 18 who had a stem cell transplant for acute lymphoblastic leukemia, so the T cells may come from the graft donor. CDR3s include the opening cysteine and the closing phenylalanine or tryptophan. Each record gives: V gene, J gene, CDR3 protein.

>TRBV29-1|TRBJ1-1
CSVVRGPSEAFF
>TRBV11-2|TRBJ2-2
CASSLVFAGELFF
>TRBV2|TRBJ2-5
CASKAGLAAYQETQYF
>TRBV12-3/TRBV12-4|TRBJ2-4
CASSLFAGIAKNIQYF
>TRBV27|TRBJ1-1
CASSHRGQGTEAFF
>TRBV27|TRBJ1-5
CASSLVWEISNQPQHF
>TRBV20-1|TRBJ2-7
CSAITPYEQYF
>TRBV7-2|TRBJ2-2
CASSLDAVNTGELFF
>TRBV5-4|TRBJ2-7
CASSLGLKNYEQYF
>TRBV20-1|TRBJ2-7
CSARDRGGPEQYF
>TRBV9|TRBJ2-1
CASSEGQPNEQFF
>TRBV27|TRBJ2-1
CASSLTTSGGGWEFF
>TRBV12-3/TRBV12-4|TRBJ2-2
CATDTGNTGELFF
>TRBV24-1|TRBJ2-4
CATRPGTGIKAKNIQYF
>TRBV6-5|TRBJ1-1
CASSYSRTGTEAFF
>TRBV18|TRBJ2-7
CASSRPRDTYEQYF
>TRBV18|TRBJ2-7
CASNQGRGYEQYF
>TRBV12-3/TRBV12-4|TRBJ2-7
CASSFVGRAREEQYF